This T cell receptor beta chain comes out of a study of T cell repertoires in cytomegalovirus infection. The germline V gene has CDR1 SNHLY and CDR2 FYNNEI. The CDR3 loop spans 14 amino acids. Trimming took 6 bases from V and 5 from J, leaving 16 bases between them. Each CDR3 protein is one row after TCRdb ran MiXCR on the reads. The data show a few hundred thousand distinct CDR3 sequences, around 27% seen once. The sample was PBMCs. The chain has TRBV2 and TRBJ2-5; tentative D call: TRBD1 (6 bases). This receptor was obtained from a human donor in good health (CMV status not recorded). Some clones in this sample may be carry-over from other donors' samples. The CDR3 spells CASSHSDRIETQYF. Written as DNA, the CDR3 is TGTGCCAGCAGCCATAGCGACAGGATTGAGACCCAGTACTTC.